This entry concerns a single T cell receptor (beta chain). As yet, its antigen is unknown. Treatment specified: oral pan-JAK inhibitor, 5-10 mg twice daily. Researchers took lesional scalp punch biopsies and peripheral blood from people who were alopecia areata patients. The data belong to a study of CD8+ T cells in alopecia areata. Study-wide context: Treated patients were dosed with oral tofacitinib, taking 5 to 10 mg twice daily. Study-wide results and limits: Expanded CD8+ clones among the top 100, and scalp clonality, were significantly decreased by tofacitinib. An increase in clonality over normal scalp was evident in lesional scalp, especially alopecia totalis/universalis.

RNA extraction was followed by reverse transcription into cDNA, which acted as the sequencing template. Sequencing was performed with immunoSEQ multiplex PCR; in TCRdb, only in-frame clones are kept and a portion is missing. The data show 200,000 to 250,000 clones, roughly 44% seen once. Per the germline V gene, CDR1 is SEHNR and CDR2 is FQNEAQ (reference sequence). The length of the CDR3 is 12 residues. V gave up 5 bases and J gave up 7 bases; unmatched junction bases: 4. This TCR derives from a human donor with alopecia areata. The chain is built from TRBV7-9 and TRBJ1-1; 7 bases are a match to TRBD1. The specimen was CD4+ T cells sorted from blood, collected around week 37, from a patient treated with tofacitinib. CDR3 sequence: CASSDRVREAFF. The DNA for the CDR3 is TGTGCCAGCAGCGACAGGGTGCGTGAAGCTTTCTTT.